The 6 T cell receptor beta chains below come from one sample, sequenced in a study of circulating tumor DNA in untreated peripheral T-cell lymphoma. The table came from immunoSEQ multiplex PCR; TCRdb's copy has only in-frame clones and leaves some out. Found here are roughly 10,000 clones, about 76% of them singletons; the top ten hold roughly 28%. What was sequenced was tumor tissue. All receptors derive from a human donor with peripheral T-cell lymphoma.

V gene TRBV11-3 combines with J gene TRBJ1-5; D might be TRBD1 (5 bases). The CDR3 runs 16 residues. From germline, CDR1 is SGHNT and CDR2 YENEEA. V was cut by 2 bases and J by 3 bases, with 14 bases left in between. The CDR3 reads CASSLWGQSNNQPQHF. In DNA form, the CDR3 reads TGTGCCAGCAGCTTATGGGGCCAGAGCAACAATCAGCCCCAGCATTTT.

This chain connects TRBV14 to TRBJ2-2; D is unresolved. V was clipped by 2 bases and J by 2 bases, with 9 bases between them. Germline V CDR1 and CDR2: SGHDN, FVKESK. This CDR3 region has 15 residues. The CDR3 DNA follows: TGTGCCAGCAGCCAATTCATGTTTAACACCGGGGAGCTGTTTTTT. Translation gives CASSQFMFNTGELFF.

This rearrangement joins TRBV29-1 to TRBJ1-2, with D possibly TRBD1 on 6 matching bases. Trimming took 4 bases from V and 3 from J, leaving 15 bases between them. Germline V gene lookup returns CDR1 SQVTM and CDR2 ANQGSEA. The CDR3 loop spans 14 amino acids. This CDR3 reads CSVGHSTGYYGYTF. The CDR3 DNA follows: TGCAGCGTTGGTCACTCCACAGGGTACTATGGCTACACCTTC.

The chain uses TRBV6-7 and TRBJ1-2, with TRBD1 identical over 8 bases. TRBV6-7 is designated an ORF whose function remains uncertain. Trimming at V came to 0 bases and at J to 6 bases, leaving 0 bases not matched to a gene. This CDR3 comprises 13 residues. In DNA form, the CDR3 reads TGTGCCAGCAGTTACTCGACAGGGGATGGCTACACCTTC. Its protein product is CASSYSTGDGYTF.

This chain uses TRBV6-8 with TRBJ1-1; a possible D gene is TRBD1 (6 bases). This CDR3 has 13 residues. V dropped 7 bases and J dropped 4 bases, with 13 bases sitting between them. The germline gives CDR1 MNHGY, CDR2 SAAAGT. The CDR3 protein is CASTQGGLTEAFF. Here the CDR3 DNA reads TGTGCCAGCACCCAAGGGGGGCTCACTGAAGCTTTCTTT.

The V gene is TRBV6-8, the J gene TRBJ1-3; D not resolved. From germline, CDR1 is MNHGY and CDR2 SAAAGT. This CDR3 region has 15 residues. V was shortened by 8 bases and J by 0 bases, with 14 bases between the two germline ends. This CDR3 is CASFPGGLSGNTIYF. The CDR3 nucleotides are TGTGCCAGCTTCCCGGGAGGCCTCTCTGGAAACACCATATATTTT.